A selection of T cell receptor beta chains follows, all from one sample in a study of T cell repertoires in cytomegalovirus infection. TCRdb reprocessed the reads via MiXCR and lists one record per CDR3 protein. The repertoire holds approximately 990,000 distinct CDR3 sequences, approximately 33% seen once, with roughly 13% in the top ten. Their antigens are not known. Sequences were derived from cultured CD8+ T cells from PBMCs, sampled from culture after CMV antigen stimulation. The receptors were gathered from a human donor in good health (CMV status not recorded). Some clones in this sample may be carry-over from other donors' samples. Each CDR3 is given with its conserved first and last residue. A D gene is named only where the DNA matches it firmly. Clone size is stated in some rows and not others, as once, few, many or a class when expanded.

.,TRBV6-5,15,few,TRBJ2-2,CASSYTDASTGELFF,TGTGCCAGCAGTTACACCGACGCGAGCACCGGGGAGCTGTTTTTT
TRBD1,TRBV6-1,16,.,TRBJ2-2,CASSPYRGRGTGELFF,TGTGCCAGCAGTCCGTACAGGGGGCGAGGCACCGGGGAGCTGTTTTTT
.,TRBV7-8,17,many,TRBJ2-2,CASSFLYGTSNTGELFF,TGTGCCAGCAGCTTCCTGTACGGGACATCGAACACCGGGGAGCTGTTTTTT
.,TRBV7-9,16,.,TRBJ2-3,CASSPPGSGSTDTQYF,TGTGCCAGCAGCCCCCCCGGCTCGGGGAGCACAGATACGCAGTATTTT
.,TRBV6-5,16,.,TRBJ2-5,CASSYGSDFPQETQYF,TGTGCCAGCAGCTACGGGAGTGACTTTCCCCAAGAGACCCAGTACTTC
TRBD1,TRBV7-3,15,many,TRBJ1-1,CASSLTGQRNTEAFF,TGTGCCAGCAGCTTAACGGGACAGAGGAACACTGAAGCTTTCTTT
TRBD2,TRBV4-2,16,few,TRBJ2-2,CASSHDSGGASGELFF,TGTGCCAGCAGCCACGACAGCGGGGGGGCGAGCGGGGAGCTGTTTTTT
TRBD1,TRBV7-9,19,.,TRBJ2-1,CASSTRGQGAIVPYNEQFF,TGTGCCAGCAGTACCCGAGGACAGGGGGCAATTGTTCCCTACAATGAGCAGTTCTTC
.,TRBV6-2/TRBV6-3,17,few,TRBJ2-2,CASSYFGAGVNTGELFF,TGTGCCAGCAGTTACTTCGGGGCGGGCGTGAACACCGGGGAGCTGTTTTTT
.,TRBV10-3,16,few,TRBJ2-2,CAISESKTLNTGELFF,TGTGCCATCAGTGAGTCGAAGACATTGAACACCGGGGAGCTGTTTTTT
TRBD1,TRBV7-3,15,.,TRBJ1-2,CANSSNGQGIGGYTF,TGTGCCAACAGCTCTAACGGACAGGGGATCGGTGGCTACACCTTC
.,TRBV19,16,.,TRBJ2-1,CASSIREWAGFNEQFF,TGTGCCAGTAGTATACGAGAATGGGCGGGTTTCAATGAGCAGTTCTTC
.,TRBV7-9,13,many,TRBJ1-2,CASSPGGLYGYTF,TGTGCCAGCAGCCCTGGAGGGCTCTATGGCTACACCTTC
TRBD2,TRBV9,19,.,TRBJ2-1,CASSLRQVSLAGVGDEQFF,TGTGCCAGCAGCCTACGTCAAGTCAGTCTGGCGGGGGTCGGGGATGAGCAGTTCTTC
.,TRBV7-6,15,.,TRBJ2-7,CASSLGAPALSEQYF,TGTGCCAGCAGCTTAGGGGCCCCTGCCCTGAGCGAGCAGTACTTC
TRBD2,TRBV19,15,.,TRBJ2-1,CASSMSSGDYNEQFF,TGTGCCAGTAGTATGTCTAGCGGGGACTACAATGAGCAGTTCTTC
TRBD2,TRBV24-1,16,.,TRBJ2-1,CATSALTSGGTNEQFF,TGTGCCACCAGTGCCCTGACTAGCGGGGGGACCAATGAGCAGTTCTTC
TRBD1,TRBV7-6,17,few,TRBJ1-6,CASSRRQGKDSNSPLHF,TGTGCCAGCAGCCGCCGACAGGGGAAGGATTCTAATTCACCCCTCCACTTT
TRBD1,TRBV12-3/TRBV12-4,17,.,TRBJ1-1,CASTIVGTGDMNTEAFF,TGTGCCAGCACCATAGTTGGGACAGGGGATATGAACACTGAAGCTTTCTTT
.,TRBV20-1,11,.,TRBJ2-2,CSASHTGELFF,TGCAGTGCTAGTCACACCGGGGAGCTGTTTTTT
TRBD1,TRBV7-8,15,many,TRBJ1-1,CASSAIRTGNTEAFF,TGTGCCAGCAGCGCCATCCGGACAGGGAACACTGAAGCTTTCTTT
.,TRBV7-9,16,few,TRBJ1-1,CASSPTGTRGDTEAFF,TGTGCCAGCAGCCCGACCGGGACACGAGGAGACACTGAAGCTTTCTTT
.,TRBV27,12,few,TRBJ2-3,CAIQDATDTQYF,TGTGCCATCCAGGATGCCACAGATACGCAGTATTTT
.,TRBV13,15,few,TRBJ2-5,CASSSRDLRGETQYF,TGTGCCAGCAGCTCGCGGGACTTACGTGGAGAGACCCAGTACTTC
TRBD1,TRBV12-3/TRBV12-4,17,few,TRBJ2-1,CASRTYEGTGGYNEQFF,TGTGCCAGCAGAACCTATGAAGGGACAGGGGGCTACAATGAGCAGTTCTTC
.,TRBV7-6,15,many,TRBJ2-7,CASSLSQAGSYEQYF,TGTGCCAGCAGCTTATCCCAGGCCGGCTCCTACGAGCAGTACTTC
.,TRBV24-1,16,few,TRBJ2-5,CATSDREREAQETQYF,TGTGCCACCAGTGACCGCGAGAGGGAAGCCCAAGAGACCCAGTACTTC
TRBD2,TRBV4-2,17,.,TRBJ2-5,CVSSPRLAGGPRETQYF,TGTGTCAGCAGCCCCAGACTAGCGGGGGGGCCCAGGGAGACCCAGTACTTC
.,TRBV7-6,16,few,TRBJ2-2,CASSLGVGFKTGELFF,TGTGCCAGCAGCTTAGGCGTAGGGTTTAAGACCGGGGAGCTGTTTTTT
TRBD2,TRBV5-1,15,.,TRBJ2-7,CASMLGTSGGNEQYF,TGCGCCAGCATGCTTGGGACTAGCGGGGGTAACGAGCAGTACTTC
.,TRBV7-2,17,many,TRBJ1-1,CASSLAATDRRTRVAFF,TGTGCCAGCAGCTTAGCTGCCACGGACCGACGGACCCGGGTAGCTTTCTTT
.,TRBV15,11,.,TRBJ2-2,CATSRGGELFF,TGTGCCACCAGCAGGGGCGGGGAGCTGTTTTTT
.,TRBV9,14,.,TRBJ2-2,CASSVGSGARELFF,TGTGCCAGCAGCGTAGGGTCTGGGGCCAGGGAGCTGTTTTTT